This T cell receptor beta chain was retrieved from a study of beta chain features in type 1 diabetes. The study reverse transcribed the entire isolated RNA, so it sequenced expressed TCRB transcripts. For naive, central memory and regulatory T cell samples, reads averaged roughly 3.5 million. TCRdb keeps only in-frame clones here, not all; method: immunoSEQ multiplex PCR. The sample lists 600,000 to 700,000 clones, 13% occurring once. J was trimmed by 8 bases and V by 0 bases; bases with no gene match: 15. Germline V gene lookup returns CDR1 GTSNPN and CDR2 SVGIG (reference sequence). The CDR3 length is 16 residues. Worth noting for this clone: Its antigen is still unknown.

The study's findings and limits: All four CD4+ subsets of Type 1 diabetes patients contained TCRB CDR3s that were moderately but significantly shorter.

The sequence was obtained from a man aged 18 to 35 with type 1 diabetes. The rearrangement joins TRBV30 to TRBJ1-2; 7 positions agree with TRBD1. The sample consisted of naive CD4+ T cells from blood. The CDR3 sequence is CAWSVTGQAATKGYTF. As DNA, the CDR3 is TGTGCCTGGAGTGTAACCGGACAGGCCGCAACTAAAGGCTACACCTTC.